This T cell receptor (beta chain) was recorded in a study of regulatory T cells in long-lasting Graves disease. For the study at large: Over 5 years on antithyroid drugs plus positive TSH receptor antibodies marked Graves' disease as persistent. Study-wide results and caveats: The study found TRBV28, TRBJ1-2 and TRBJ2-5 favored in persistent disease.

Time point here: persistent/refractory GD, antithyroid drugs over 5 years with positive TRAb. RNA from PBMCs was the source of the TCR library. According to the study, TCR beta libraries were built with iRepertoire HTBI primers and CDR3-region Arm-PCR. Authors' analysis steps: Sequenced samples collectively carried 62 TRBV and 14 TRBJ segments. TCRdb re-called the multiplex PCR reads through MiXCR, storing one row per CDR3 protein. The V and J calls shown here were made by TCRdb, not taken from the authors' results. This sample has a few hundred thousand distinct CDR3 sequences, with roughly 23% found just once. The V gene's germline CDR1 is SGHDN and CDR2 FVKESK. The J segment lost 2 bases and the V segment lost 5 bases, leaving 5 bases of the junction unmatched. This CDR3 has 14 residues. The sample holds a few counts of this clonotype. No antigen is known for it.

Source: peripheral blood mononuclear cells (PBMCs), taken when the disease was refractory, from a patient treated with antithyroid drugs. J is TRBJ2-7 and V is TRBV14, with 8 bases fitting TRBD1. The sequence was collected from a female donor with Graves disease. This CDR3 reads CASSGPGQAYEQYF. The CDR3 nucleotides are TGTGCCAGCAGCGGACCGGGACAGGCCTACGAGCAGTACTTC.